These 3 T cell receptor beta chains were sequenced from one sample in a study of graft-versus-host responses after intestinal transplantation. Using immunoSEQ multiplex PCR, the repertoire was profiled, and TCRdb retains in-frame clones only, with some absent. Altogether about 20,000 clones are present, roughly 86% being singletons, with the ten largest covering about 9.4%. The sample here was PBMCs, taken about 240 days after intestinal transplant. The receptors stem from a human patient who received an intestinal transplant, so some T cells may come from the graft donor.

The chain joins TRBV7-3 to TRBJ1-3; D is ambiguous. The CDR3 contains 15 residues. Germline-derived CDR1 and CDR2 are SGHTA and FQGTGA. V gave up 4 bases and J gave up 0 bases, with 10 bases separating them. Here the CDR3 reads CASSSGVNSGNTIYF. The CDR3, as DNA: TGTGCCAGCAGCTCCGGGGTTAACTCTGGAAACACCATATATTTT.

In nucleotides, the CDR3 is TGTGCCAGCAGCCCTCCCGGGACACCTTCAAACTATGGCTACACCTTC. Translated: CASSPPGTPSNYGYTF. The chain joins TRBV6-6 to TRBJ1-2; D might be TRBD1 (6 bases). The CDR3 totals 16 residues. Germline V gene lookup returns CDR1 MNHNY and CDR2 SVGAGI (reference sequence). V was clipped by 6 bases and J by 2 bases, with 19 bases between them.

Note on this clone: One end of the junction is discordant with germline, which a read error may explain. CDR3 region: CAGSQGGHSGNTIYF. DNA of the CDR3: TGTGCCGGCAGTCAAGGGGGTCACTCTGGAAACACCATATATTTT. The V call is TRBV27, the J call TRBJ1-3, with D perhaps TRBD1 (6 bases). CDR1 and CDR2 from the germline V gene are MNHEY and SMNVEV (reference sequence). This CDR3 is built from 15 residues.